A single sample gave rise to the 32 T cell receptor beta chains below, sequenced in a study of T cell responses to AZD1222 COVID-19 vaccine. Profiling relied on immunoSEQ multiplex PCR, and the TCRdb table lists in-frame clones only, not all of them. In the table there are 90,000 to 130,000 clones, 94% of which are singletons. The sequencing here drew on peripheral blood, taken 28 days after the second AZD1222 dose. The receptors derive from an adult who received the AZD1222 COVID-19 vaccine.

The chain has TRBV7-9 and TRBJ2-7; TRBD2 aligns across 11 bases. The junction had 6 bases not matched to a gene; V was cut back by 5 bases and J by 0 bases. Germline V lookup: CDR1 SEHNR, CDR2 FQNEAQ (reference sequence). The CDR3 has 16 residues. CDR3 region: CASSNPGLADSYEQYF. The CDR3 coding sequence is TGTGCCAGCAGCAATCCGGGACTAGCGGACTCCTACGAGCAGTACTTC. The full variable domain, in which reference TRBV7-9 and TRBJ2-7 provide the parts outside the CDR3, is DTGVSQNPRHKITKRGQNVTFRCDPISEHNRLYWYRQTLGQGPEFLTYFQNEAQLEKSRLLSDRFSAERPKGSFSTLEIQRTEQGDSAMYLCASSNPGLADSYEQYFGPGTRLTVT.

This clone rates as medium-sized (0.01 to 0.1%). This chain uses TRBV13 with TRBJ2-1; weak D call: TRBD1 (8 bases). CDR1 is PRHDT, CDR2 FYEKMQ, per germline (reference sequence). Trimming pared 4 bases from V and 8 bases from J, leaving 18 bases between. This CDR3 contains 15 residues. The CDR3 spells CASSSGQGGWDEQFF. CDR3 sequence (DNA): TGTGCCAGCAGCTCCGGACAGGGAGGGTGGGATGAGCAGTTCTTC.

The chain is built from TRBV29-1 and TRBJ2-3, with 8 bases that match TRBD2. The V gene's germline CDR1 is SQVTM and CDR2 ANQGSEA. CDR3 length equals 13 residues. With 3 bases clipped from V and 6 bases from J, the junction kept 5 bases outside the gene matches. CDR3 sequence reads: CSVDWTSSDTQYF. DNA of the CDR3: TGCAGCGTTGATTGGACTAGCAGCGATACGCAGTATTTT.

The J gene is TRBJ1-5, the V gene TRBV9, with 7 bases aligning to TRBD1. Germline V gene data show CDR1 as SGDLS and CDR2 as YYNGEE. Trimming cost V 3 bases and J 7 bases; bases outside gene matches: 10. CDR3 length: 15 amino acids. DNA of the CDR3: TGTGCCAGCAGCGAGGGGATGACAGGGCGGCAGCCCCAGCATTTT. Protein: CASSEGMTGRQPQHF.

For the CDR3, the DNA is TGTGCCAGCAGCCAAAACAGGTTTCCCCAAAGCAATGAGCAGTTCTTC. Amino acid sequence: CASSQNRFPQSNEQFF. The chain carries TRBV14 and TRBJ2-1; a weak D match, TRBD1 (5 bases). The CDR3 totals 16 residues. CDR1 SGHDN and CDR2 FVKESK come from the germline V gene. The V end was cut by 2 bases, the J end by 6 bases, with 17 bases between.

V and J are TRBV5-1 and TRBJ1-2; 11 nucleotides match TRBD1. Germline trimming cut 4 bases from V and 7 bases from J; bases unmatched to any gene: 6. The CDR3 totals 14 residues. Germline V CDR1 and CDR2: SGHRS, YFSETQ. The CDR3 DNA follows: TGCGCCAGCAGCACGGACAGGGGGCAGGGTGGCTACACCTTC. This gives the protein CASSTDRGQGGYTF.

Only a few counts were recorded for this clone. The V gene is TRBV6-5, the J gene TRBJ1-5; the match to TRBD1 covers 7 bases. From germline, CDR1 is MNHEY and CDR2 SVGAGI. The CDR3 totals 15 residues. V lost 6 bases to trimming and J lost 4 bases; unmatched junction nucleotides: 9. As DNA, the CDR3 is TGTGCCAGCAGATTCCGGGACAGACTAAATCAGCCCCAGCATTTT. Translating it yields CASRFRDRLNQPQHF.

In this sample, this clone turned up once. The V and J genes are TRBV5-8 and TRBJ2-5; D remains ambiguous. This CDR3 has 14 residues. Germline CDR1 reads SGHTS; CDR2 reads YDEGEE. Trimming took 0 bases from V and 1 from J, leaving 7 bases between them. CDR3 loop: CASSLAPSQETQYF. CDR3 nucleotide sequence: TGTGCCAGCAGCTTGGCTCCCAGCCAAGAGACCCAGTACTTC.

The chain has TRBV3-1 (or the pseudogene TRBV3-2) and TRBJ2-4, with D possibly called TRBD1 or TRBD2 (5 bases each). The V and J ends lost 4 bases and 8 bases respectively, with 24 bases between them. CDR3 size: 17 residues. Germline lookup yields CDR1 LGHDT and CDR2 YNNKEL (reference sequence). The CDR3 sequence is CASSPTGTRSREDIQYF. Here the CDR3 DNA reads TGTGCCAGCAGCCCGACCGGGACCCGTAGCCGGGAAGACATTCAGTACTTC.

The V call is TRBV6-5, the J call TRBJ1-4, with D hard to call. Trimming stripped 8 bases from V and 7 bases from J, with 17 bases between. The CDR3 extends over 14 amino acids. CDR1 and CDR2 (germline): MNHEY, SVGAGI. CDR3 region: CASRPLKSIEKLFF. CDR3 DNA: TGTGCCAGCCGTCCCCTCAAAAGTATTGAAAAACTGTTTTTT.

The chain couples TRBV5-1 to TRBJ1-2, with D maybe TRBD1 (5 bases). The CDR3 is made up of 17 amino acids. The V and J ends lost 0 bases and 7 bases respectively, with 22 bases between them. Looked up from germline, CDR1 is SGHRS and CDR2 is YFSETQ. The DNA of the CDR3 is TGCGCCAGCAGCTTGGCGCCGGGGGTAACTGACACCGGTGGCTACACCTTC. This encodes CASSLAPGVTDTGGYTF.

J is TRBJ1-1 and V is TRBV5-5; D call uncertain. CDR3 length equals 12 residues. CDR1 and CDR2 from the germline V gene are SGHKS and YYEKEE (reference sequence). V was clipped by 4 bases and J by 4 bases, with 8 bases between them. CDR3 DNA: TGTGCCAGCAGCCATCAACTCACTGAAGCTTTCTTT. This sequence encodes CASSHQLTEAFF.

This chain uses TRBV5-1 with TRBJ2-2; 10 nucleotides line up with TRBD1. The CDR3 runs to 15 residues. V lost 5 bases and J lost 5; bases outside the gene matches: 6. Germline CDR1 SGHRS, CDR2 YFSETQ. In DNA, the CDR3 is TGCGCCAGCAGGAAGTGGACAGGGGGAACCGGGGAGCTGTTTTTT. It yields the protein CASRKWTGGTGELFF.

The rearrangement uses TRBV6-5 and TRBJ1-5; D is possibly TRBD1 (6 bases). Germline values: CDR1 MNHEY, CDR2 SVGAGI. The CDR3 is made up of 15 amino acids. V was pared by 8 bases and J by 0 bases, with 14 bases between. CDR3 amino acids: CASGSTGPSNQPQHF. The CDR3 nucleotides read TGTGCCAGCGGGTCGACAGGTCCTAGCAATCAGCCCCAGCATTTT.

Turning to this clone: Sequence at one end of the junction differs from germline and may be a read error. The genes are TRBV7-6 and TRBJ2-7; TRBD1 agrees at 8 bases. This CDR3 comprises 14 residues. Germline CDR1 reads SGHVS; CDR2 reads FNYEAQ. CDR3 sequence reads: CASSFALTGTGLLF. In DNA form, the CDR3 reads TGTGCCAGCAGCTTTGCCCTCACCGGGACAGGCCTTCTCTTC.

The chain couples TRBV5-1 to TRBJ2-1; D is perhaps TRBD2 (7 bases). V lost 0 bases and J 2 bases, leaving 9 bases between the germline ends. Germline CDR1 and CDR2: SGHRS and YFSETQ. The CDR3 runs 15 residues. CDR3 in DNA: TGCGCCAGCAGCTTGGGGCGGGGGCCCTACAATGAGCAGTTCTTC. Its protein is CASSLGRGPYNEQFF.

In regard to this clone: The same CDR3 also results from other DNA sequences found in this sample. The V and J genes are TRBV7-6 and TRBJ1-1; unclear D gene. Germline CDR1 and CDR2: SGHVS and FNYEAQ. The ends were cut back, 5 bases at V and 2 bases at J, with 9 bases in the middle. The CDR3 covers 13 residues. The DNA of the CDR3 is TGTGCCAGCAGCCTAGGGAGTAACACTGAAGCTTTCTTT. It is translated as CASSLGSNTEAFF.

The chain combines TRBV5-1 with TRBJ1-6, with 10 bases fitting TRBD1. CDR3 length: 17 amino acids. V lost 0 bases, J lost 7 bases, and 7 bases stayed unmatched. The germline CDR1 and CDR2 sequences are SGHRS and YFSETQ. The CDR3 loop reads CASSLGGQGIKNSPLHF. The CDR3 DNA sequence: TGCGCCAGCAGCTTGGGGGGACAGGGGATCAAAAATTCACCCCTCCACTTT.

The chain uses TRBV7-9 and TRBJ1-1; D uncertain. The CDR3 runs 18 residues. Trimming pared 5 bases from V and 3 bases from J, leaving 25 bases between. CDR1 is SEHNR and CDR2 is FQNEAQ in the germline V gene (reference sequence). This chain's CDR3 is CASSPTGLFDRVDTEAFF. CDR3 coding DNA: TGTGCCAGCAGCCCAACCGGGTTGTTTGATAGAGTCGACACTGAAGCTTTCTTT.

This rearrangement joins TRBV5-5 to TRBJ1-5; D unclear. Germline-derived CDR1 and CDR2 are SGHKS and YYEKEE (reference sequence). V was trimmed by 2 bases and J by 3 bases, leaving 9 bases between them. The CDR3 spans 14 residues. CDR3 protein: CASSFFQYNQPQHF. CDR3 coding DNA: TGTGCCAGCAGCTTTTTTCAGTACAATCAGCCCCAGCATTTT.

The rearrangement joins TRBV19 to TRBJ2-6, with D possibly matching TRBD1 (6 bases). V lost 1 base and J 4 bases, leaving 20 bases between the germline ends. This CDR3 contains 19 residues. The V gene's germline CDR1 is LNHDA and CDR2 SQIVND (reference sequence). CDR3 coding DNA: TGTGCCAGTAGTATAGGACTGGGGGCCCGTTCGGGAGGGGCCAACGTCCTGACTTTC. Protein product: CASSIGLGARSGGANVLTF.

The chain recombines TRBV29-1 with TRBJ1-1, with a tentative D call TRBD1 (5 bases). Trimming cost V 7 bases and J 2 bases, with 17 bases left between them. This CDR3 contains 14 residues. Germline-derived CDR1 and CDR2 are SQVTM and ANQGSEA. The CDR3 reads CSARGLPQNTEAFF. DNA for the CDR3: TGCAGCGCGAGGGGTTTGCCGCAAAACACTGAAGCTTTCTTT.

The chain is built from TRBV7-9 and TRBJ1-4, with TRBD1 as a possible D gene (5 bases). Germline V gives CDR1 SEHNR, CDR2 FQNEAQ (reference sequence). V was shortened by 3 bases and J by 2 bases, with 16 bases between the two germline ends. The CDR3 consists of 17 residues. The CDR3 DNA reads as TGTGCCAGCAGCTTCGGGGCTAGCTCCGCTACTAATGAAAAACTGTTTTTT. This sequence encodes CASSFGASSATNEKLFF.

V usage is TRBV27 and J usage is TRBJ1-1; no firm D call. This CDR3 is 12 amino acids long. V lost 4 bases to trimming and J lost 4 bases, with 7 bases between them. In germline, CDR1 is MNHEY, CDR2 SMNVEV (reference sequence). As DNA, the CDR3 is TGTGCCAGCAGTTCTGGGGTCACTGAAGCTTTCTTT. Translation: CASSSGVTEAFF.

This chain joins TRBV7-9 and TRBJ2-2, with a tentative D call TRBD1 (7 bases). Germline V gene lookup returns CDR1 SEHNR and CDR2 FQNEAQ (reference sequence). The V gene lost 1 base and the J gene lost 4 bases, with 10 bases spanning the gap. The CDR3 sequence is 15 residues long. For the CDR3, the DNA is TGTGCCAGCAGCTTAGTCAGGGGGGCCACCGGGGAGCTGTTTTTT. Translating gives CASSLVRGATGELFF. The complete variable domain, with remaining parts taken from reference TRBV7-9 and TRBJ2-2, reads DTGVSQNPRHKITKRGQNVTFRCDPISEHNRLYWYRQTLGQGPEFLTYFQNEAQLEKSRLLSDRFSAERPKGSFSTLEIQRTEQGDSAMYLCASSLVRGATGELFFGEGSRLTVL.

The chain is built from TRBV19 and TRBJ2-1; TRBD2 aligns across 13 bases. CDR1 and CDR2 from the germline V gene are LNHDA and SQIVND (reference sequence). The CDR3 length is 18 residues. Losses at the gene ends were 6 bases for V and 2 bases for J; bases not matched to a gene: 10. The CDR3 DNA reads TGTGCCAGTAGCGGACTAGCGGGAGCCACCGGGGCCTACAATGAGCAGTTCTTC. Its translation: CASSGLAGATGAYNEQFF.

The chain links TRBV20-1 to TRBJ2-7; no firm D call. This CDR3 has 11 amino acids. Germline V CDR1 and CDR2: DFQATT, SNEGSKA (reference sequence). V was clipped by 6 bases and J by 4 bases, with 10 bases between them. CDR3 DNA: TGCAGTGCCCCAGCCGAATACGAGCAGTACTTC. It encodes CSAPAEYEQYF.

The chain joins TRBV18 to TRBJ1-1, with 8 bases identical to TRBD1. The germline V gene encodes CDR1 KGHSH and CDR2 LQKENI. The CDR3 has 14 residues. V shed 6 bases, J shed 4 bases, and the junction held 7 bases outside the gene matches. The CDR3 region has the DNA TGTGCCAGCTCCCTCGGACAGGGCAGCACTGAAGCTTTCTTT. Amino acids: CASSLGQGSTEAFF.

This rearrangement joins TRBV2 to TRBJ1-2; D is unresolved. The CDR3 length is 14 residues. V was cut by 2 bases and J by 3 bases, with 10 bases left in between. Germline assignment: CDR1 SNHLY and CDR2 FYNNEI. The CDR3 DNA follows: TGTGCCAGCAGTGAAACGATCCGGGACTATGGCTACACCTTC. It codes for CASSETIRDYGYTF.

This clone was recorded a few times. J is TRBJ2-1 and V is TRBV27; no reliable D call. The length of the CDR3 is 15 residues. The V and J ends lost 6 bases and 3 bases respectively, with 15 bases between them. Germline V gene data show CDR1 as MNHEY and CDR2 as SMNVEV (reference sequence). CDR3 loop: CASSPLYYSYNEQFF. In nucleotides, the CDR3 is TGTGCCAGCAGCCCCCTTTACTACAGCTACAATGAGCAGTTCTTC.

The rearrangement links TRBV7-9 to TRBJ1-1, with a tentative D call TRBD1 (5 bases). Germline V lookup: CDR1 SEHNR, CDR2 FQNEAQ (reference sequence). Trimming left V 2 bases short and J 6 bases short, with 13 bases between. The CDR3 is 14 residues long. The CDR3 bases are TGTGCCAGCAGCTTAATTCCAGGGCTGGCTGAAGCTTTCTTT. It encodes CASSLIPGLAEAFF. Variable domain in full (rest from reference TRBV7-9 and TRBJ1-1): DTGVSQNPRHKITKRGQNVTFRCDPISEHNRLYWYRQTLGQGPEFLTYFQNEAQLEKSRLLSDRFSAERPKGSFSTLEIQRTEQGDSAMYLCASSLIPGLAEAFFGQGTRLTVV.

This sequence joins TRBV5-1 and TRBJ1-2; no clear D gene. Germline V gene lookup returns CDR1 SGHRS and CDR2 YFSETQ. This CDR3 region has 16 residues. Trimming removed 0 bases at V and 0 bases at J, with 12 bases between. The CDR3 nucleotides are TGCGCCAGCAGCTTGGGAATAAGCGAAGCTAACTATGGCTACACCTTC. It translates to CASSLGISEANYGYTF.